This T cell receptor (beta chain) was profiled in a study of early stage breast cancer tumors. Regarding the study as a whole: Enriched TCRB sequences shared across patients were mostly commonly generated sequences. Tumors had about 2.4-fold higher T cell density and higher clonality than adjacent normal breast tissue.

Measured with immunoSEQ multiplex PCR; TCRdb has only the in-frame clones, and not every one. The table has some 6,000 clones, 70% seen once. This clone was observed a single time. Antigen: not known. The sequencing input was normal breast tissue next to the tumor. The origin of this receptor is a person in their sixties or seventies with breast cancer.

The CDR3 loop reads CAISESRGRNTEAFF. The CDR3, as DNA: TGTGCCATCAGTGAGTCTAGAGGCAGGAACACTGAAGCTTTCTTT. The rearrangement links TRBV10-3 to TRBJ1-1, with D unclear. The CDR3 runs to 15 residues. Trimming pared 0 bases from V and 1 base from J, leaving 9 bases between. CDR1 is ENHRY and CDR2 is SYGVKD in the germline V gene.